The TCR beta chain under discussion was sequenced for a study of cytomegalovirus exposure and HLA in healthy donors (dated 2017 in TCRdb). As for the study more broadly: According to an earlier analysis of 450 to 650 of the donors, 200 million or so T cells yielded roughly 110 million unique TCR beta sequences and about 300 Gb of sequence data. An early release that covered about 640 HLA-typed donors contained around 330 gigabases of sequencing data and around 85 million unique TCR sequences. Of the roughly 410 genotyped donors, 70% to 90% were placed in the genetic ancestry cluster associated with self-reported Caucasian donors. The study aimed to test whether signatures of past pathogen exposure could be identified by cataloging public T cell receptors. The T cell repertoires of around 670 subjects were profiled by immunosequencing and related to cytomegalovirus serostatus. Besides the first cohort of approximately 670 subjects, a separate validation cohort made up of 120 different subjects was used. High-throughput TCR immunosequencing, statistical association of individual TCRs with disease status, and machine learning were combined to predict cytomegalovirus infection status. In a later analysis, previously published TCR beta repertoires from hundreds of donors were re-analyzed and high-resolution HLA genotyping was added so that TCR occurrence patterns could be studied. Rather than using new phenotypic data, the later analysis identified candidate immune exposures from TCR beta sequences and from how often those sequences occurred across donors. An earlier analysis of roughly 580 of the donors used high-throughput TCR beta sequencing to judge whether each TCR beta V gene segment behaved as functional or pseudogenic. Donor age, sex, ethnicity and CMV serostatus were compiled alongside the repertoire data. Genome-wide SNP genotypes for about 65% of the 666 donors were used in a later genetic analysis, which treated that subset as a discovery cohort. All discovery cohort repertoires had been generated on a single sequencing platform. Class I and class II HLA loci were covered by the typing at four-digit resolution. Typing coverage differed by locus: A, B, C, DRB1 and DQB1 were typed in about 620-640 donors, DQA1 in 500 to 550, DPA1 in approximately 610, and DPB1 in roughly 450. About five DR-DQ haplotypes were handled as single units for association and clustering because linkage in the cohort was strong. On average, around 230,000 unique TCR beta nucleotide sequences were sequenced per donor among some 420 genotyped donors of the cohort, with approximately 18% of those sequences being non-productive. The paper's findings and limits, for the study overall: In an earlier analysis of approximately 600 of the donors, most TCR beta V segments were observed in productive rearrangements about 87% or about 30% of the time, broadly matching IMGT annotations. A later analysis associated about 17,000 TCR beta sequences with specific HLA alleles at a false discovery rate of 0.05. Because counts were too low, about 17 rarely observed V segments, including chromosome 9 orphons, were excluded from the earlier analysis of 587 of the donors. Most CMV-associated TCR beta chains appeared to be HLA-restricted in a later analysis, and the HLA associations seemed to be driven largely by CMV exposure. Several of the top co-occurrence clusters appeared to be linked to parvovirus B19, influenza, CMV and Epstein-Barr virus, according to a later analysis. In a later analysis, TCR association rates were found to vary across HLA loci, with the most associated TCRs seen for DRB1 alleles and the fewest for HLA-C alleles. Across donors, most TCR sequences were observed very rarely, whereas some public TCRs were present in many individuals. In this cohort, only TCR beta chains were sequenced, and detectable features were limited by the absence of alpha or paired-chain data. A later analysis found that HLA-associated TCR beta chains were more clonally expanded and had lower generation probabilities than equally common non-associated chains. In a later genetic analysis, a missense DCLRE1C variant was associated with V-gene and J-gene trimming of TCR beta chains, and the association was replicated in an independent cohort. Some IMGT-functional V segments, including TRBV6-2 and TRBV6-3, could not be distinguished by the 87-base-pair reads and were therefore excluded. Linkage disequilibrium might explain the correlated functional status among segregating V segments, but an unknown experimental factor could not be excluded. Assigning TCR associations to individual alleles was difficult when HLA alleles, especially DR and DQ, strongly co-occurred. A further reported finding was that TCR beta sequences accurately predicted the HLA-A and HLA-B alleles for most subjects in the first cohort. Roughly uniform sequencing depth across donors was assumed in presence/absence analyses, although this assumption may not hold. Three of the identified cytomegalovirus-associated TCR beta chains were confirmed in vitro to be specific for cytomegalovirus antigens. The classifier was reported to diagnose cytomegalovirus status with high specificity and sensitivity in both the original cohort and the validation cohort. According to a later genetic analysis, donors in an Asian-associated ancestry cluster had fewer N-insertions in productive TCRs than the approximately 690-donor mean. For the cohort, immune exposure information was limited to CMV serostatus. A group of highly shared sequence variants was considered likely to be a technical artifact of the sequencing pipeline. Because HLA typing was missing for some donors at each locus, association tests included only the typed subset. The study listed approximately 150 TCR beta chains as associated with cytomegalovirus. The authors suggested that the approach could potentially be extended to other disease states and immunological phenotypes.

Library construction relied on the immunoSEQ multiplex PCR assay. The multiplex PCR relied on a mix of 60 forward primers for TCR Vbeta segments and 13 reverse primers for TCR Jbeta segments. Amplification of the CDR3 region of rearranged TCR beta genes was performed with a multiplex PCR assay on genomic DNA. On the Illumina HiSeq System, the amplified TCR beta libraries were sequenced as 87-base-pair reads. Per the original workflow: In a later analysis, roughly 80 million unique TCR beta chains were counted across the approximately 670 repertoires, and roughly 9.9 million of these chains were shared by at least two donors. To remove PCR and sequencing errors, raw reads were error-corrected and collapsed into unique sequences using a nearest-neighbor algorithm that merged closely related sequences. Alignment of CDR3 sequences to IMGT reference sequences was used to assign V, D and J gene segments. For a sequence to be retained, at least a six-nucleotide match to both a V gene segment and a J gene segment was required. A rearrangement was called productive if the CDR3 had no stop codons and remained in frame with V and J, and every other rearrangement was called non-productive. Following IMGT convention, CDR3 was defined as the stretch from the second conserved V-encoded cysteine to the conserved J-encoded phenylalanine. The earlier analysis of some 540 of the donors excluded any sequence lacking an unambiguous match to a single V gene segment. An earlier analysis of a few hundred of the donors called V segments functional above 56.7% productive rearrangements and segregating when the between-donor standard deviation exceeded 5%. A statistical classification framework was developed to diagnose cytomegalovirus status using the catalog of TCR beta chain sequences. A later analysis assigned V and J genes by comparing TCR nucleotide sequences with IMGT/GENE-DB human TR gene sequences. A later analysis assigned CDR3 sequences and most-parsimonious VDJ recombination scenarios with the TCRdist pipeline. In a later analysis, every TCR beta chain was defined by the combination of its CDR3 amino acid sequence and its V-gene family, and reads without a unique V-gene family were dropped. A later analysis removed 592 highly shared, low-generation-probability nucleotide sequences to deal with suspected cross-contamination and a sequencing artifact. A later analysis calculated a clonal expansion index for each public chain from normalized within-repertoire ranks of inferred template counts. In a later analysis, generation probabilities were computed using a VDJ recombination model fitted to out-of-frame rearrangements, and the results were checked against IGoR. Hypergeometric tests were used in a later analysis to score TCR-TCR, TCR-HLA and TCR-CMV co-occurrence, with a repertoire-size bias correction applied to the TCR pairs. In a later analysis, false discovery rates were estimated by permuting HLA or CMV assignments 20 times. In a later analysis, co-occurring TCRs were grouped using DBSCAN, with TCRdist sequence similarity added in when clustering inside HLA-allele-positive subsets. Co-occurrence clustering excluded repertoires with fewer than 30,000 or more than 120,000 public chains, plus five with anomalous nucleotide sharing. Sourced from immuneACCESS, this table was stored by TCRdb with only in-frame sequences that have V and J called. A share of the clones is absent; for the studies checked, an unresolved V gene accounts for under half, and the remainder has no known explanation. V and J calls and clone size are copied from that table; D and trimming were computed from the DNA. This sample holds more than 85,000 clones; 83% were observed only once. The ten largest make up approximately 6.1% of the sample.

Here V drops 6 bases and J drops 8 bases, and the junction holds 12 bases not matched to any gene. Measured from the cysteine to the phenylalanine, the CDR3 is 17 residues long. Kept here is only the CDR3 DNA, which spans 51 bases and is read in frame from base 1. Sequences SGHTA (CDR1) and FQGTGA (CDR2) are obtained from the germline V gene. As to this clone: It lacks a known antigen. It has no much larger one-base neighbor in the sample; base qualities were not kept.

In total, roughly 710 healthy bone marrow donors made up the cohort. Cohort members were all nominally healthy when sampled, although unrecorded immune exposures were likely present. The donor tested CMV seronegative, placing the donor among the 350 or so seronegative members of the cohort. Each donor provided a peripheral blood sample, and peripheral blood mononuclear cells were used for TCR beta sequencing. The Qiagen DNeasy Blood Extraction Kit was used to extract genomic DNA from the blood cell samples. The chain is made from TRBV7-3 and TRBJ2-2; 13 nucleotides in the junction match TRBD2. The TCR sequence derives from a man younger than 35 in good health and CMV-seronegative. Sample: PBMCs. CDR3 loop: CASREITSGRGPGELFF. The DNA sequence is as follows: TGTGCCAGCAGAGAAATAACTAGCGGGAGGGGGCCTGGGGAGCTGTTTTTT. The full variable domain, with segments outside the CDR3 supplied by the reference TRBV7-3 and TRBJ2-2 proteins, appears as GAGVSQTPSNKVTEKGKYVELRCDPISGHTALYWYRQSLGQGPEFLIYFQGTGAADDSGLPNDRFFAVRPEGSVSTLKIQRTERGDSAVYLCASREITSGRGPGELFFGEGSRLTVL.